Given below is one T cell receptor (beta chain) in context. Its antigen remains unidentified. The J segment lost 5 bases and the V segment lost 5 bases, leaving 5 bases of the junction unmatched. Germline-derived CDR1 and CDR2 are SNHLY and FYNNEI. The CDR3 runs to 15 residues. These data originate in a study of beta chain features in type 1 diabetes. Whole-study results and caveats: Shorter TCRB CDR3s, moderately but significantly so, were found in Type 1 diabetes patients in all four CD4+ subsets.

The isolated RNA, all of it, was reverse transcribed, so expressed TCRB transcripts were what got sequenced. Naive, central memory and regulatory T cell samples came to a mean of approximately 3.57 million reads. Assay used: immunoSEQ multiplex PCR; TCRdb lists only in-frame clones, some missing. Counted here are 600,000 to 700,000 clones, around 15% occurring once; the ten biggest clones make up 0.022%. One heparinised blood draw averaging about 120 mL was given by each donor. The sample was naive CD4+ T cells from blood. This clonotype was sampled from a man between 18 and 35 years old with type 1 diabetes. The chain combines TRBV2 with TRBJ2-1; TRBD2 matches 11 bases. CDR3 DNA sequence: TGTGCCAGCAGTAAAACTAGCGGGGGAAACAATGAGCAGTTCTTC. Encoded protein: CASSKTSGGNNEQFF.